The TCR beta chain described here comes from a study of CD8 T cells in ankylosing spondylitis. The germline V gene encodes CDR1 SGHKS and CDR2 YYEKEE (reference sequence). V lost 5 bases and J lost 7; bases outside the gene matches: 8. This CDR3 is 14 amino acids long. Making use of molecular barcodes, quantitative 5'-RACE generated TCR beta libraries. TCRdb processed the 5' RACE reads anew with MiXCR; each CDR3 protein has one entry. The repertoire holds 250,000 to 350,000 distinct CDR3 sequences, less than 25% seen once, with 3.5% to 4.5% in the top ten. The receptor was isolated from a female donor with ankylosing spondylitis or in good health (not recorded which). The sequenced material came from blood, either unsorted or a sorted T cell fraction (not recorded which). The chain is built from TRBV5-5 and TRBJ2-2; TRBD1 aligns across 7 bases. The chain's CDR3 is CASRGQVEVGELFF. CDR3 coding DNA: TGTGCCAGCAGAGGACAGGTAGAAGTCGGGGAGCTGTTTTTT.